This TCR beta chain emerged from a study of OX40 agonist ivuxolimab in advanced cancers. Study in general: Having had anti-PD-1, anti-PD-L1 or anti-CTLA-4 therapy before was allowed, and over 35% had some.

Data came from immunoSEQ multiplex PCR; TCRdb stores just in-frame clones and leaves some out. The sample has 65,000 to 100,000 clones, roughly 94% seen once. Blood draws occurred at baseline, cycle 4 day 1, and cycle 7 day 1. The length of the CDR3 is 15 residues. Germline V gene lookup returns CDR1 LNHDA and CDR2 SQIVND (reference sequence). The trim removed 3 bases at V and 2 bases at J, leaving 3 bases unmatched. Sample: CD4+ or CD8+ T cells sorted from blood, taken in a trial of the OX40 agonist ivuxolimab. V is TRBV19 and J is TRBJ2-3, with TRBD1 matching 9 bases. The sequence was collected from an adult with an advanced solid tumor such as melanoma, head and neck, liver or kidney cancer. The CDR3 sequence is CASSIGTGSTDTQYF. CDR3 coding DNA: TGTGCCAGTAGTATTGGGACAGGGTCCACAGATACGCAGTATTTT.